These 7 T cell receptor beta chains were all obtained from the same sample, sequenced in a study of shared clonotypes between healthy human individuals. The assay was immunoSEQ multiplex PCR, and TCRdb's table has in-frame clones only and misses some. The sample has 400,000 to 500,000 clones, around 80% seen once. The sample consisted of PBMCs. All receptors derive from a woman aged 40-49 years in good health. Some clones in this sample may be carry-over from other donors' samples.

The chain's CDR3 is CAISPQTGGGEQYF. DNA for the CDR3: TGTGCCATCAGTCCCCAAACAGGGGGGGGAGAGCAGTACTTC. The gene calls are TRBV10-3 and TRBJ2-7; a weak D match, TRBD1 (8 bases). The CDR3 runs to 14 residues. Germline V lookup: CDR1 ENHRY, CDR2 SYGVKD. V shed 5 bases and J shed 7 bases, with 18 bases lying between them.

The chain is built from TRBV28 and TRBJ1-1, with a possible D match to TRBD1 (5 bases). The CDR3 has 15 residues. Per germline, CDR1 MDHEN and CDR2 SYDVKM. Trimming shortened V by 3 bases and J by 5 bases, and 16 bases separated the two germline ends. The CDR3 spells CASSFVGGEWTEAFF. CDR3 nucleotides: TGTGCCAGCAGTTTCGTTGGGGGTGAGTGGACTGAAGCTTTCTTT.

The chain joins TRBV19 to TRBJ1-5; maybe TRBD1 (6 bases). This CDR3 is 16 amino acids long. V shed 6 bases and J shed 3 bases, with 18 bases lying between them. From germline, CDR1 is LNHDA and CDR2 SQIVND (reference sequence). The CDR3 region is CASRESGTSHNQPQHF. The CDR3 DNA follows: TGTGCCAGTAGGGAGAGCGGGACATCACACAATCAGCCCCAGCATTTT. Full variable domain (rest looked up from reference TRBV19 and TRBJ1-5): DGGITQSPKYLFRKEGQNVTLSCEQNLNHDAMYWYRQDPGQGLRLIYYSQIVNDFQKGDIAEGYSVSREKKESFPLTVTSAQKNPTAFYLCASRESGTSHNQPQHFGDGTRLSIL.

V gene TRBV7-2 combines with J gene TRBJ2-2; no clear D gene. Germline V gene lookup returns CDR1 SGHTA and CDR2 FQGNSA. This CDR3 has 13 amino acids. V was clipped by 5 bases and J by 2 bases, with 6 bases between them. The CDR3 region is CASSLPNTGELFF. DNA of the CDR3: TGTGCCAGCAGCCTCCCTAACACCGGGGAGCTGTTTTTT.

This clone occurred a few times. The chain carries TRBV2 and TRBJ1-5; D possibly corresponds to TRBD1 (5 bases). The V end was cut by 7 bases, the J end by 0 bases, with 10 bases between. Germline CDR1 is SNHLY and CDR2 is FYNNEI. The CDR3 runs to 14 residues. As DNA, the CDR3 is TGTGCCAGCACGACAGTAAATAGCAATCAGCCCCAGCATTTT. This translates into CASTTVNSNQPQHF.

The rearrangement uses TRBV7-2 and TRBJ1-2; 7 nucleotides align to TRBD1. The CDR3 spans 15 residues. V trimming: 1 base; J trimming: 7 bases; junction bases outside the gene matches: 9. Germline CDR1 and CDR2: SGHTA and FQGNSA. CDR3 in DNA: TGTGCCAGCAGCTTAGAGGGGGGTAGGACAGGTGGCTACACCTTC. As protein: CASSLEGGRTGGYTF.

As for this clone: At one end the junction does not follow the germline gene, possibly because of a read error. This rearrangement joins TRBV5-1 to TRBJ2-1, with 8 bases fitting TRBD2. Germline CDR1 is SGHRS and CDR2 is YFSETQ. CDR3 length equals 15 residues. This CDR3 reads CASSNEAGEPNGQFF. The CDR3 DNA is TGCGCCAGCAGTAACGAAGCGGGGGAACCGAATGGGCAGTTCTTC.